One and the same sample provided the 20 T cell receptor beta chains below, sequenced in a study of T cell repertoires in cytomegalovirus infection. One entry per CDR3 protein results from TCRdb running MiXCR on the reads. The sample shows hundreds of thousands of distinct CDR3 sequences, roughly 31% of them seen only once. Their recognized antigens are unknown. Sequencing used cultured CD8+ T cells from PBMCs, obtained from culture after CMV antigen stimulation. Source of these receptors: a human donor in good health (CMV status not recorded). Some clones in this sample may be carry-over from other donors' samples.

In its sample, this clonotype was seen a few times. This chain connects TRBV6-2 or TRBV6-3 to TRBJ2-7, with D perhaps TRBD2 (6 bases). CDR3 length: 14 amino acids. With 6 bases removed from V and 1 base from J, the gap between germline ends came to 13 bases. The germline CDR1 and CDR2 sequences are MNHEY and SVGEGT. This CDR3 reads CASSITTSSYEQYV. For the CDR3, the DNA is TGTGCCAGCAGCATCACGACTAGTTCCTACGAGCAGTACGTC.

The chain couples TRBV27 to TRBJ1-2; D is possibly TRBD1 (5 bases). The germline gives CDR1 MNHEY, CDR2 SMNVEV (reference sequence). V lost 3 bases and J lost 5, with 13 bases in between. The CDR3 runs 14 residues. CDR3 in amino acids: CASSFSSGLYGYTF. The DNA for the CDR3 is TGTGCCAGCAGTTTCTCGTCAGGGCTGTATGGCTACACCTTC.

This clonotype was counted between two and nine times. The chain couples TRBV6-5 to TRBJ2-7; 9 nucleotides align to TRBD1. The CDR3 runs 15 residues. Germline CDR1 reads MNHEY; CDR2 reads SVGAGI. With 4 bases clipped from V and 6 bases from J, the junction kept 10 bases outside the gene matches. CDR3 sequence: CASSSHRGHLAEQYF. For the CDR3, the DNA is TGTGCCAGCAGTTCGCACAGGGGGCACTTAGCCGAGCAGTACTTC.

Note on this clonotype: Its ends do not fully match the called genes, so a read error is possible. The chain joins TRBV6-2 or TRBV6-3 to TRBJ1-2; D might be TRBD1 (6 bases). The CDR3 extends over 16 amino acids. Per germline, CDR1 MNHEY and CDR2 SVGEGT. CDR3 DNA: TGTGCCAACAGTCCTACAGGGTCCCGTGTGCGCTATGGCTACACCTTC. Residues: CANSPTGSRVRYGYTF.

Regarding this clonotype: One base away lies a much larger clone, so this may be a sequencing read error. V gene TRBV6-5 combines with J gene TRBJ2-3; D unresolved. The V end lost 0 bases, the J end lost 6 bases, and 7 bases lay between the germline ends. Per germline, CDR1 MNHEY and CDR2 SVGAGI. The CDR3 is made up of 13 amino acids. CDR3 bases: TGTGCCAGCAGTTACTCGAACTTCGATACGCAGTATTTT. This codes for CASSYSNFDTQYF.

This clonotype was counted a few times. The chain couples TRBV19 to TRBJ2-1; 8 nucleotides line up with TRBD2. CDR1 is LNHDA and CDR2 is SQIVND in the germline V gene (reference sequence). The CDR3 length is 13 residues. The V gene end was trimmed by 6 bases and the J gene end by 7 bases; junction bases not matched to a gene: 5. Here the CDR3 reads CASRDSGVNEQFF. In nucleotides, the CDR3 is TGTGCCAGTAGGGATAGCGGGGTTAATGAGCAGTTCTTC. Full variable domain (missing parts from reference TRBV19 and TRBJ2-1): DGGITQSPKYLFRKEGQNVTLSCEQNLNHDAMYWYRQDPGQGLRLIYYSQIVNDFQKGDIAEGYSVSREKKESFPLTVTSAQKNPTAFYLCASRDSGVNEQFFGPGTRLTVL.

There are many counts of this clonotype. The rearrangement uses TRBV7-2 and TRBJ2-7; D is uncertain. Germline CDR1 is SGHTA and CDR2 is FQGNSA. V was trimmed by 0 bases and J by 4 bases, leaving 7 bases between them. This CDR3 region has 13 residues. CDR3 residues: CASSLAALYEQYV. The DNA of the CDR3 is TGTGCCAGCAGCTTAGCGGCGTTATACGAGCAGTACGTC.

This clonotype was counted between two and nine times. The genes are TRBV12-3 or TRBV12-4 and TRBJ1-2; TRBD1 matches 11 bases. Trimming cost V 5 bases and J 4 bases; bases outside gene matches: 6. The CDR3 runs to 15 residues. The CDR3 DNA is TGTGCCAGCAGTATCGGGACAGGGGGATCCTATGGCTACACCTTC. Its protein is CASSIGTGGSYGYTF.

V gene TRBV7-2 combines with J gene TRBJ1-1; D ambiguous. Germline CDR1 is SGHTA and CDR2 is FQGNSA. Between the trimmed V and J ends, which lost 0 bases and 6 bases, there was a span of 17 bases. This CDR3 has 16 residues. In nucleotides, the CDR3 is TGTGCCAGCAGCTTAGCGGGAGGGCGGAACCTGGCTGAAGCTTTCTTT. Translated: CASSLAGGRNLAEAFF.

V gene TRBV24-1 combines with J gene TRBJ2-2; 9 bases align to TRBD1. Trimming cost V 7 bases and J 0 bases; bases outside gene matches: 5. The CDR3 loop spans 16 amino acids. The V gene's germline CDR1 is KGHDR and CDR2 SFDVKD. CDR3 nucleotides: TGTGCCACCAGCCCCGACAGGGGGGCGAACACCGGGGAGCTGTTTTTT. This encodes CATSPDRGANTGELFF.

Only a few counts were recorded for this clonotype. The chain couples TRBV7-6 to TRBJ2-6, with 7 bases aligning to TRBD1. Germline CDR1 reads SGHVS; CDR2 reads FNYEAQ. The CDR3 has 18 residues. V shed 4 bases and J 2 bases; nucleotides not matched to a gene: 11. The CDR3 DNA follows: TGTGCCAGCAGCTCCTCGACAGGGATGAGGACTGGGGCCAACGTCCTGACTTTC. Its translation: CASSSSTGMRTGANVLTF.

This clonotype was detected ten times or more. The chain has TRBV19 and TRBJ2-1; 9 nucleotides align to TRBD2. In germline, CDR1 is LNHDA, CDR2 SQIVND (reference sequence). V gave up 0 bases and J gave up 7 bases; unmatched junction bases: 10. This CDR3 is built from 17 residues. CDR3 DNA: TGTGCCAGTAGTATAGATCCTCCGGGACTAGCAAGGAATGAGCAGTTCTTC. Amino acids: CASSIDPPGLARNEQFF.

This clonotype occurred a few times. The chain employs TRBV19 and TRBJ2-1; D ambiguous. Per the germline V gene, CDR1 is LNHDA and CDR2 is SQIVND (reference sequence). The germline V and J ends were trimmed by 3 bases and 0 bases, with 9 bases remaining between them. The CDR3 length is 15 residues. CDR3 DNA: TGTGCCAGTAGTATTGTGGCTATCTCCTACAATGAGCAGTTCTTC. Its translation: CASSIVAISYNEQFF.

This rearrangement joins TRBV7-9 to TRBJ2-3; weak D call: TRBD1 (6 bases). CDR3 length equals 10 residues. The germline gives CDR1 SEHNR, CDR2 FQNEAQ (reference sequence). Between the trimmed V and J ends, which lost 4 bases and 15 bases, there was a span of 11 bases. The CDR3 DNA sequence: TGTGCCAGCAGCTCAAACAGGGTTTATTTT. It yields the protein CASSSNRVYF.

The chain has TRBV9 and TRBJ2-1, with D perhaps TRBD1 (5 bases). The CDR3 totals 16 residues. Germline values: CDR1 SGDLS, CDR2 YYNGEE. Trimming shortened V by 4 bases and J by 3 bases, and 17 bases separated the two germline ends. CDR3 nucleotides: TGTGCCAGCAGCTTCCGGTTAGGGGATGGCTACAATGAGCAGTTCTTC. This gives the protein CASSFRLGDGYNEQFF. Full variable domain (rest looked up from reference TRBV9 and TRBJ2-1): DSGVTQTPKHLITATGQRVTLRCSPRSGDLSVYWYQQSLDQGLQFLIQYYNGEERAKGNILERFSAQQFPDLHSELNLSSLELGDSALYFCASSFRLGDGYNEQFFGPGTRLTVL.

On this clonotype: A much larger clone sits a single nucleotide away, making a read error possible. The gene calls are TRBV6-4 and TRBJ1-2; D might be TRBD1 (5 bases). The CDR3 sequence is 14 residues long. From germline, CDR1 is MRHNA and CDR2 SNTAGT. The DNA for the CDR3 is TGTGCCAACAGTGACTCCGGGACGAACTATGGCTACACCTTC. This sequence encodes CANSDSGTNYGYTF.

The chain carries TRBV27 and TRBJ2-2; possibly TRBD1 or TRBD2 for D (6 bases each). V was shortened by 3 bases and J by 7 bases, with 12 bases between the two germline ends. The CDR3 sequence is 14 residues long. The V gene's germline CDR1 is MNHEY and CDR2 SMNVEV (reference sequence). CDR3 in DNA: TGTGCCAGCAGTTTTGGGGGGCGGAACGGGGAGCTGTTTTTT. This gives the protein CASSFGGRNGELFF.

The chain carries TRBV7-9 and TRBJ1-3, with a tentative D call TRBD1 (6 bases). The CDR3 covers 14 residues. The V end lost 4 bases, the J end lost 8 bases, and 15 bases lay between the germline ends. Germline-derived CDR1 and CDR2 are SEHNR and FQNEAQ (reference sequence). The CDR3 sequence: CASSSTGLSDTIYF. The CDR3 bases are TGTGCCAGCAGCTCTACAGGGTTGTCGGACACCATATATTTT.

The V and J genes are TRBV4-1 and TRBJ2-1; tentatively, D is TRBD1 (5 bases). This CDR3 is 15 amino acids long. Trimming took off 0 bases at V and 3 bases at J, with 9 bases between the two ends. Per the germline V gene, CDR1 is MGHRA and CDR2 is YSYEKL. Written as DNA, the CDR3 is TGCGCCAGCAGCCAAGAAGGGGTCGGCTACAATGAGCAGTTCTTC. Encoded protein: CASSQEGVGYNEQFF.

This clonotype was counted many times. The chain is built from TRBV7-6 and TRBJ2-7, with no clear D. Trimming removed 5 bases from V and 3 bases from J, with 17 bases in between. Germline CDR1 is SGHVS and CDR2 is FNYEAQ. This CDR3 contains 15 residues. In nucleotides, the CDR3 is TGTGCCAGCAGCGTCCTCGAGTTTACGCTCTACGAGCAGTACTTC. This codes for CASSVLEFTLYEQYF.